These 31 T cell receptor beta chains were all obtained from the same sample, sequenced in a study of CD4 T cells in relation to SARS-CoV-2 and coronaviruses. Produced via immunoSEQ multiplex PCR; TCRdb's table is partial and in-frame only. In the table there are approximately 25,000 clones, around 67% of which are singletons. Unexposed donor CD4+ T cells date from 2011-2018, before the COVID-19 pandemic. Isolation of CD4+ T cells took place after around 11 days in culture. Their antigens are not known. Sequences were obtained from CD4+ T cells from PBMCs, cultured in vitro. The receptors originated from a human donor in good health.

The chain combines TRBV30 with TRBJ2-7, with TRBD1 identical over 7 bases. This CDR3 region has 14 residues. Trimming at V came to 4 bases and at J to 1 base, leaving 7 bases not matched to a gene. The V gene's germline CDR1 is GTSNPN and CDR2 SVGIG (reference sequence). As DNA, the CDR3 is TGTGCCTGGAAAACAGGGGACGCGTCCTACGAGCAGTACTTC. Amino acids: CAWKTGDASYEQYF.

J is TRBJ2-5 and V is TRBV25-1, with 8 bases lining up with TRBD2. Germline CDR1 and CDR2: MGHDK and SYGVNS. V shed 0 bases and J 1 base; nucleotides not matched to a gene: 10. The CDR3 extends over 18 amino acids. The CDR3 spells CASSEYEGLGGAQETQYF. The CDR3 nucleotides are TGTGCCAGCAGTGAATACGAGGGGCTCGGGGGGGCCCAAGAGACCCAGTACTTC.

The chain recombines TRBV24-1 with TRBJ2-4; 10 bases are a match to TRBD1. Germline values: CDR1 KGHDR, CDR2 SFDVKD. V lost 7 bases, J lost 7 bases, and 3 bases stayed unmatched. The length of the CDR3 is 13 residues. The CDR3 DNA reads TGTGCCACCAGAGAGACAGGGGGCAACATTCAGTACTTC. This sequence encodes CATRETGGNIQYF.

The chain uses TRBV6-4 and TRBJ2-1; TRBD2 matches 12 bases. Germline V CDR1 and CDR2: MRHNA, SNTAGT. The J segment lost 4 bases and the V segment lost 4 bases, leaving 2 bases of the junction unmatched. This CDR3 spans 15 amino acids. CDR3 protein: CASSGGTSGYNEQFF. The DNA of the CDR3 is TGTGCCAGCAGTGGAGGGACTAGCGGGTACAATGAGCAGTTCTTC.

The chain combines TRBV6-5 with TRBJ1-6, with a tentative D call TRBD1 (6 bases). Germline CDR1 and CDR2: MNHEY and SVGAGI. The CDR3 covers 13 residues. The ends were cut back, 11 bases at V and 13 bases at J, with 21 bases in the middle. Here the CDR3 DNA reads TGTGCCGGAGGGAGAGAGGGGGAGTCGCCCCTCCACTTT. It yields the protein CAGGREGESPLHF.

This clone was picked up one time. The chain joins TRBV27 to TRBJ1-5, with D maybe TRBD1 (6 bases). V lost 6 bases to trimming and J lost 9 bases, with 9 bases between them. The CDR3 runs 11 residues. Germline values: CDR1 MNHEY, CDR2 SMNVEV (reference sequence). The CDR3: CASSQGGPQHF. CDR3 coding DNA: TGTGCCAGCAGCCAAGGGGGGCCCCAGCATTTT.

V and J are TRBV19 and TRBJ1-1, with 7 bases aligning to TRBD1. Losses at the gene ends were 3 bases for V and 0 bases for J; bases not matched to a gene: 1. The CDR3 runs 14 residues. Germline V CDR1 and CDR2: LNHDA, SQIVND (reference sequence). The CDR3 reads CASSMDRMNTEAFF. Written as DNA, the CDR3 is TGTGCCAGTAGTATGGACAGGATGAACACTGAAGCTTTCTTT.

The rearrangement links TRBV5-1 to TRBJ2-2, with TRBD2 identical over 10 bases. The CDR3 runs to 15 residues. Germline assignment: CDR1 SGHRS and CDR2 YFSETQ. V dropped 6 bases and J dropped 6; count of bases not matched to a gene: 8. CDR3: CASNRLAGTPGELFF. DNA for the CDR3: TGCGCCAGCAACCGACTAGCGGGTACGCCCGGGGAGCTGTTTTTT.

This clone was recorded only once. The rearrangement links TRBV7-9 to TRBJ1-2, with TRBD1 matching 8 bases. CDR1 and CDR2 from the germline V gene are SEHNR and FQNEAQ (reference sequence). Trimming removed 5 bases from V and 3 bases from J; junction bases left unmatched: 2. There are 13 residues in the CDR3. The CDR3 region has the DNA TGTGCCAGCAGCGTACAGGGGGACTATGGCTACACCTTC. Translated, it gives CASSVQGDYGYTF.

This sequence joins TRBV11-2 and TRBJ2-7; D uncertain. From germline, CDR1 is SGHAT and CDR2 FQNNGV. Trimming pared 5 bases from V and 4 bases from J, leaving 12 bases between. The CDR3 is 13 amino acids. CDR3 coding DNA: TGTGCCAGCAGCCCAGACACTAAATACGAGCAGTACTTC. It translates to CASSPDTKYEQYF.

The V call is TRBV6-1, the J call TRBJ2-7; the match to TRBD2 covers 9 bases. This CDR3 is built from 16 residues. Germline CDR1 reads MNHNS; CDR2 reads SASEGT. V was pared by 0 bases and J by 8 bases, with 11 bases of the junction left unmatched. DNA for the CDR3: TGTGCCAGCAGTGAAGCGGGGACTAGCTATGGGGTACAGCAGTACTTC. Protein: CASSEAGTSYGVQQYF.

CDR3 protein: CSASTGTRYGYTF. CDR3 sequence (DNA): TGCAGTGCTAGTACCGGGACACGATATGGCTACACCTTC. This chain connects TRBV20-1 to TRBJ1-2; tentative D call: TRBD1 (6 bases). V was cut by 3 bases and J by 5 bases, with 13 bases left in between. The CDR3 covers 13 residues. Germline values: CDR1 DFQATT, CDR2 SNEGSKA (reference sequence).

In its sample, this clone was seen a few times. J is TRBJ2-7 and V is TRBV2, with D hard to call. This CDR3 is 13 amino acids long. Trimming removed 2 bases from V and 4 bases from J, with 9 bases in between. Germline CDR1 is SNHLY and CDR2 is FYNNEI. CDR3 sequence (DNA): TGTGCCAGCAGTGAAAGGCAGACGTACGAGCAGTACTTC. Protein product: CASSERQTYEQYF.

The rearrangement joins TRBV5-4 to TRBJ1-2; D unclear. Trimming shortened V by 4 bases and J by 0 bases, and 13 bases separated the two germline ends. Looked up from germline, CDR1 is SGHNT and CDR2 is YYREEE (reference sequence). This CDR3 comprises 15 residues. CDR3 amino acids: CASSPMAQTNYGYTF. The CDR3 nucleotides are TGTGCCAGCAGCCCCATGGCTCAGACTAACTATGGCTACACCTTC.

This chain links TRBV30 with TRBJ1-5, with D perhaps matching TRBD1 (5 bases). The CDR3 consists of 16 residues. V lost 0 bases and J 3 bases, leaving 15 bases between the germline ends. CDR1 is GTSNPN and CDR2 is SVGIG in the germline V gene (reference sequence). The CDR3: CAWSVPGLLSNQPQHF. The CDR3 DNA follows: TGTGCCTGGAGTGTACCGGGACTCCTTTCCAATCAGCCCCAGCATTTT. Combining the CDR3 with reference TRBV30 and TRBJ1-5 gives the whole variable domain SQTIHQWPATLVQPVGSPLSLECTVEGTSNPNLYWYRQAAGRGLQLLFYSVGIGQISSEVPQNLSASRPQDRQFILSSKKLLLSDSGFYLCAWSVPGLLSNQPQHFGDGTRLSIL.

This sequence joins TRBV5-5 and TRBJ2-1, with 7 positions matching TRBD1. The CDR3 runs to 15 residues. Trimming at V came to 4 bases and at J to 0 bases, leaving 4 bases not matched to a gene. Germline V gene lookup returns CDR1 SGHKS and CDR2 YYEKEE (reference sequence). Here the CDR3 reads CASSIRDSSYNEQFF. In DNA form, the CDR3 reads TGTGCCAGCAGCATCAGGGACAGCTCCTACAATGAGCAGTTCTTC. The full variable domain, its missing parts supplied by reference TRBV5-5 and TRBJ2-1, is DAGVTQSPTHLIKTRGQQVTLRCSPISGHKSVSWYQQVLGQGPQFIFQYYEKEERGRGNFPDRFSARQFPNYSSELNVNALLLGDSALYLCASSIRDSSYNEQFFGPGTRLTVL.

The chain joins TRBV21-1 to TRBJ1-3. TRBV21-1 is a recognized pseudogene. The CDR3 length is 16 residues. DNA for the CDR3: TGTGCCAGCAGCGCCTGGGAGGGCAGCGCTGGAAACACCATATATTTT. Amino acids: CASSAWEGSAGNTIYF.

The chain links TRBV7-3 to TRBJ1-2; D may be TRBD1 (6 bases). The CDR3 has 14 amino acids. CDR1 SGHTA and CDR2 FQGTGA come from the germline V gene. The ends were cut back, 3 bases at V and 3 bases at J, with 11 bases in the middle. The CDR3 loop reads CASSFADRDYGYTF. The CDR3 DNA sequence: TGTGCCAGCAGCTTCGCGGACAGAGACTATGGCTACACCTTC.

This chain uses TRBV19 with TRBJ1-4, with D unresolved. The germline V gene has CDR1 LNHDA and CDR2 SQIVND (reference sequence). The CDR3 runs 15 residues. V was clipped by 5 bases and J by 0 bases, with 10 bases between them. This CDR3 is CASSQQITTNEKLFF. In DNA form, the CDR3 reads TGTGCCAGTAGTCAACAGATAACAACTAATGAAAAACTGTTTTTT.

This clone was seen a few times. J is TRBJ1-1 and V is TRBV25-1; D remains ambiguous. V gave up 0 bases and J gave up 1 base, with 9 bases separating them. CDR3 length equals 15 residues. Germline CDR1 and CDR2: MGHDK and SYGVNS. CDR3 protein: CASSEYGPSNTEAFF. The DNA of the CDR3 is TGTGCCAGCAGTGAATATGGCCCATCGAACACTGAAGCTTTCTTT.

This clone has just a few counts. The rearrangement joins TRBV15 to TRBJ2-1, with a tentative D call TRBD2 (6 bases). The CDR3 contains 14 residues. V lost 2 bases to trimming and J lost 10 bases, with 15 bases between them. CDR1 and CDR2 from the germline V gene are LNHNV and YYDKDF (reference sequence). CDR3 nucleotide sequence: TGTGCCACCAGCAGAACCATACTAGCTGGCGAGCAGTTCTTC. Translating gives CATSRTILAGEQFF.

V is TRBV6-1 and J is TRBJ2-2; TRBD1 matches at 7 bases. Germline V gene data show CDR1 as MNHNS and CDR2 as SASEGT. Losses at the gene ends were 2 bases for V and 8 bases for J; bases not matched to a gene: 8. This CDR3 is 15 amino acids long. CDR3 nucleotides: TGTGCCAGCAGTGAACAGCAGTGGGGACAGGGGGAGCTGTTTTTT. Its protein is CASSEQQWGQGELFF.

The chain uses TRBV15 and TRBJ1-5, with D possibly TRBD1 on 5 matching bases. Germline V gene lookup returns CDR1 LNHNV and CDR2 YYDKDF (reference sequence). Trimming cost V 0 bases and J 6 bases, with 9 bases left between them. The CDR3 has 14 amino acids. In nucleotides, the CDR3 is TGTGCCACCAGCAGAGATTTGGGGGGTCAGCCCCAGCATTTT. It specifies CATSRDLGGQPQHF.

CDR3 nucleotides: TGTGCCAGCTGGCGAGGACAGGATAATTCACCCCTCCACTTT. Translated: CASWRGQDNSPLHF. The V call is TRBV6-5, the J call TRBJ1-6; 7 bases map to TRBD1. Looked up from germline, CDR1 is MNHEY and CDR2 is SVGAGI. Trimming cost V 8 bases and J 5 bases; bases outside gene matches: 6. The CDR3 is 14 residues long.

This clone has just a few counts. The rearrangement uses TRBV30 and TRBJ1-6; D is unresolved. Germline V lookup: CDR1 GTSNPN, CDR2 SVGIG (reference sequence). There are 15 residues in the CDR3. Trimming took 5 bases from V and 7 from J, leaving 18 bases between them. DNA for the CDR3: TGTGCCTGGGACTTCGGGCGGCAGAGGAATTCACCCCTCCACTTT. This sequence encodes CAWDFGRQRNSPLHF.

The rearrangement joins TRBV7-7 to TRBJ2-5; weak D call: TRBD1 (5 bases). The germline V gene encodes CDR1 SSHAT and CDR2 FNYEAQ (reference sequence). This CDR3 has 15 residues. Between the trimmed V and J ends, which lost 0 bases and 0 bases, there was a span of 8 bases. Written as DNA, the CDR3 is TGTGCCAGCAGCTTAGCTGGGGCTAACCAAGAGACCCAGTACTTC. It encodes CASSLAGANQETQYF.

There are a few counts of this clone. The chain uses TRBV6-5 and TRBJ1-5, with 8 bases identical to TRBD1. Germline CDR1 reads MNHEY; CDR2 reads SVGAGI. This CDR3 is 14 amino acids long. Trimming cost V 4 bases and J 3 bases; bases outside gene matches: 2. Written as DNA, the CDR3 is TGTGCCAGCAGTTTGACAGGGGTCAATCAGCCCCAGCATTTT. Translating it yields CASSLTGVNQPQHF.

With regard to this clone: The sample has other DNA sequences that encode this CDR3 too. The V call is TRBV5-4, the J call TRBJ1-4; TRBD1 agrees at 11 bases. Trimming took 5 bases from V and 7 from J; bases not matched to a gene: 10. The CDR3 is 16 amino acids. CDR1 and CDR2 from the germline V gene are SGHNT and YYREEE (reference sequence). This CDR3 reads CASSPDRGRLSEKLFF. The DNA for the CDR3 is TGTGCCAGCAGTCCGGACAGGGGGCGACTTAGTGAAAAACTGTTTTTT.

The chain combines TRBV28 with TRBJ2-7; 11 positions match TRBD1. Per germline, CDR1 MDHEN and CDR2 SYDVKM. The CDR3 is 20 residues long. V was clipped by 3 bases and J by 2 bases; unmatched bases: 18. CDR3 coding DNA: TGTGCCAGCAGTTTTCCACGGACAGGGGGCGCGGGCGTGCGAACCTACGAGCAGTACTTC. The encoded protein is CASSFPRTGGAGVRTYEQYF. The full variable domain, rest sourced from reference TRBV28 and TRBJ2-7, is DVKVTQSSRYLVKRTGEKVFLECVQDMDHENMFWYRQDPGLGLRLIYFSYDVKMKEKGDIPEGYSVSREKKERFSLILESASTNQTSMYLCASSFPRTGGAGVRTYEQYFGPGTRLTVT.

The V call is TRBV19, the J call TRBJ2-1, with 7 bases that match TRBD2. The CDR3 is 14 residues long. Germline-derived CDR1 and CDR2 are LNHDA and SQIVND (reference sequence). J was trimmed by 7 bases and V by 8 bases; bases with no gene match: 11. CDR3 coding DNA: TGTGCCAGTGAGGGGAGGGCCTTTGGAAATGAGCAGTTCTTC. Its protein is CASEGRAFGNEQFF.

The rearrangement links TRBV6-5 to TRBJ1-2, with no clear D. The CDR3 has 13 residues. V was trimmed by 8 bases and J by 7 bases, leaving 17 bases between them. Germline CDR1 reads MNHEY; CDR2 reads SVGAGI. The CDR3 sequence: CASWEEVTAGYTF. DNA of the CDR3: TGTGCCAGCTGGGAGGAGGTGACGGCTGGCTACACCTTC.